Listed here are 9 T cell receptor beta chains from one sample, sequenced in a study of blood T cell repertoires in COVID-19 (dated by TCRdb to the early 2020s). Library preparation employed the immunoSEQ multiplex PCR assay. TCRdb provides this immuneACCESS table in a form limited to in-frame rearrangements. Some clones are lacking; in checked studies, under half of them reflect an unresolved V gene, and why the rest are absent is not known. In all, the sample holds about 150,000 clones, and roughly 84% of those were seen once. Jointly, the top ten make up around 8% of the sample. The sample taken for sequencing was peripheral blood. These receptors all stem from a woman aged 60-75 years with COVID-19, enrolled during active disease.

This clone was seen once. The V gene is TRBV2, the J gene TRBJ2-3, with D perhaps TRBD2 (5 bases). This CDR3 spans 13 amino acids. CDR1 SNHLY and CDR2 FYNNEI come from the germline V gene. Trimming cost V 4 bases and J 7 bases, with 12 bases left between them. In DNA form, the CDR3 reads TGTGCCAGCAGTGGCAGTACGGGGTATACGCAGTATTTT. It translates to CASSGSTGYTQYF.

The chain recombines TRBV7-8 with TRBJ1-1, with D maybe TRBD1 (5 bases). Trimming removed 5 bases at V and 0 bases at J, with 16 bases between. Germline V gene data show CDR1 as SGHVS and CDR2 as FQNEAQ. The CDR3 covers 16 residues. CDR3 nucleotides: TGTGCCAGCAGCGCCGGGGGTTTGGGGATGAACACTGAAGCTTTCTTT. Translating gives CASSAGGLGMNTEAFF.

The chain is built from TRBV28 and TRBJ2-7; TRBD2 aligns across 11 bases. Losses at the gene ends were 3 bases for V and 3 bases for J; bases not matched to a gene: 4. The CDR3 is made up of 15 amino acids. Germline lookup yields CDR1 MDHEN and CDR2 SYDVKM. CDR3 coding DNA: TGTGCCAGCAGTTTTACCGGGACTAGCGGCTACGAGCAGTACTTC. Translating gives CASSFTGTSGYEQYF.

The CDR3 loop is CASSYEGQGAGGYTF. As DNA, the CDR3 is TGTGCCAGCAGTTACGAGGGACAGGGGGCGGGCGGCTACACCTTC. The genes are TRBV6-5 and TRBJ1-2, with 12 bases identical to TRBD1. The V segment lost 2 bases and the J segment 8 bases; nucleotides outside the gene matches: 6. The CDR3 extends over 15 amino acids. Germline V CDR1 and CDR2: MNHEY, SVGAGI.

The rearrangement links TRBV11-3 to TRBJ2-5; 12 bases agree with TRBD2. Germline-derived CDR1 and CDR2 are SGHNT and YENEEA. This CDR3 region has 16 residues. V lost 5 bases to trimming and J lost 5 bases; unmatched junction nucleotides: 9. The CDR3 loop reads CASSATGLAGRETQYF. The CDR3 bases are TGTGCCAGCAGCGCTACGGGACTAGCGGGTCGTGAGACCCAGTACTTC.

This chain links TRBV7-8 with TRBJ1-1; D unresolved. Trimming took 1 base from V and 3 from J, leaving 9 bases between them. Germline-derived CDR1 and CDR2 are SGHVS and FQNEAQ. The CDR3 extends over 14 amino acids. The CDR3 coding sequence is TGTGCCAGCAGCTTAGGAGGGCAGTACACTGAAGCTTTCTTT. Translating gives CASSLGGQYTEAFF.

DNA for the CDR3: TGCAGCGCGGACAGTTACAATGAGCAGTTCTTC. Protein: CSADSYNEQFF. The chain is built from TRBV29-1 and TRBJ2-1; tentative D call: TRBD1 (6 bases). From germline, CDR1 is SQVTM and CDR2 ANQGSEA. The CDR3 length is 11 residues. The V end was cut by 7 bases, the J end by 4 bases, with 8 bases between.

This clone was recorded only once. This sequence joins TRBV9 and TRBJ1-6; a weak D match, TRBD1 (6 bases). V was cut by 0 bases and J by 10 bases, with 11 bases left in between. The CDR3 consists of 14 residues. CDR1 and CDR2 (germline): SGDLS, YYNGEE. CDR3 nucleotide sequence: TGTGCCAGCAGCGTAGAAAGAGGGGGATCACCCCTCCACTTT. It codes for CASSVERGGSPLHF. The full variable domain, with the rest looked up from reference TRBV9 and TRBJ1-6, is DSGVTQTPKHLITATGQRVTLRCSPRSGDLSVYWYQQSLDQGLQFLIQYYNGEERAKGNILERFSAQQFPDLHSELNLSSLELGDSALYFCASSVERGGSPLHFGNGTRLTVT.

This clone was picked up one time. This chain connects TRBV6-5 to TRBJ1-5; D is perhaps TRBD1 (5 bases). Germline V gene lookup returns CDR1 MNHEY and CDR2 SVGAGI. The length of the CDR3 is 14 residues. Trimming took off 0 bases at V and 6 bases at J, with 9 bases between the two ends. The CDR3 reads CASSYSRGSQPQHF. CDR3 in DNA: TGTGCCAGCAGTTACTCCCGGGGGAGTCAGCCCCAGCATTTT.